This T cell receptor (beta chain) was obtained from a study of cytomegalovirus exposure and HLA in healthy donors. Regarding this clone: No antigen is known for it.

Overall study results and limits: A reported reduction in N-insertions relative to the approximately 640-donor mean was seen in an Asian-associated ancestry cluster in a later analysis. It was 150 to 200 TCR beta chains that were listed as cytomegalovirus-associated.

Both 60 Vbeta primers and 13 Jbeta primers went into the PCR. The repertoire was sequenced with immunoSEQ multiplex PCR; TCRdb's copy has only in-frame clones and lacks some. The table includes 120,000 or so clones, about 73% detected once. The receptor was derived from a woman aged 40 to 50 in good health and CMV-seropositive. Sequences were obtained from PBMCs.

The DNA for the CDR3 is TGTGCCAGCAGCTTAGGGACAGGGAACGGCTACACCTTC. Translation gives CASSLGTGNGYTF. V usage is TRBV7-9 and J usage is TRBJ1-2; TRBD1 matches 8 bases. The CDR3 sequence is 13 residues long. The V segment lost 1 base and the J segment 8 bases; nucleotides outside the gene matches: 3. Per germline, CDR1 SEHNR and CDR2 FQNEAQ (reference sequence).